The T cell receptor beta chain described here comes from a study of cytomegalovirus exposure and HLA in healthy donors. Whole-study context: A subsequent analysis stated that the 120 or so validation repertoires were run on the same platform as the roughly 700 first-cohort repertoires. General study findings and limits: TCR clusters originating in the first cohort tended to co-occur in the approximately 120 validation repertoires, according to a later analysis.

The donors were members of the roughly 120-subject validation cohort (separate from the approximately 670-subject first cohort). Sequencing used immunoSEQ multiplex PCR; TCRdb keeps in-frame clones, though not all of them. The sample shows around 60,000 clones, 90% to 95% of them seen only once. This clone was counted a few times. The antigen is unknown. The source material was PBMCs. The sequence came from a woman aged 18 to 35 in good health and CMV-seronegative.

The CDR3 DNA reads TGTGCCAGCAGCCCCTCGACAGGGGGCGGAGAGACCCAGTACTTC. The encoded protein is CASSPSTGGGETQYF. This chain connects TRBV5-4 to TRBJ2-5; 10 bases are shared with TRBD1. Trimming cost V 4 bases and J 4 bases; bases outside gene matches: 7. The CDR3 has 15 residues. The germline V gene has CDR1 SGHNT and CDR2 YYREEE (reference sequence).